This T cell receptor (beta chain) was captured by sequencing in a study of OX40 agonist ivuxolimab in advanced cancers. Whole-study context: From 23 to 79 years was the age range, with a mean of around 60 years, and around 84% were male.

Method: immunoSEQ multiplex PCR; TCRdb's copy keeps in-frame clones and lacks some. The sample lists roughly 80,000 clones; 86% were seen once. This CDR3 comprises 15 residues. CDR1 is MNHNY and CDR2 is SVGAGI in the germline V gene (reference sequence). V was trimmed by 0 bases and J by 4 bases, leaving 11 bases between them. The investigators sampled blood at baseline, at cycle 4 day 1, and at cycle 7 day 1. This chain links TRBV6-6 with TRBJ2-3; D is uncertain. Material: CD4+ or CD8+ T cells sorted from blood, obtained in a trial of the OX40 agonist ivuxolimab. The TCR sequence derives from an adult with an advanced solid tumor such as melanoma, head and neck, liver or kidney cancer. The CDR3 spells CASSYSGLSADTQYF. The CDR3 DNA reads as TGTGCCAGCAGTTACTCCGGGTTATCAGCAGATACGCAGTATTTT.